The subject of this entry is one TCR beta chain. This sample stems from a study of blood T cell repertoires in COVID-19. The V segment lost 4 bases and the J segment 8 bases; nucleotides outside the gene matches: 4. This CDR3 has 14 residues. The germline gives CDR1 SNHLY, CDR2 FYNNEI. Sequenced by immunoSEQ multiplex PCR; TCRdb stores in-frame clones only, minus some. The sample carries about 240,000 clones, around 86% recorded once. The sequence was obtained from a man aged 30 to 39 who had recovered from COVID-19. The sequenced material came from peripheral blood. The chain employs TRBV2 and TRBJ2-4; TRBD2 aligns across 11 bases. CDR3 residues: CASSGSGGADIQYF. For the CDR3, the DNA is TGTGCCAGCAGTGGTAGCGGGGGGGCCGACATTCAGTACTTC.